This T cell receptor (beta chain) was identified in a study of blood T cells in healthy people across ages. General study findings and limits: Long-lived donors had more naive CD4+ cells and higher diversity than aged donors.

Together with a sample-barcoded 5' primer, a J-beta primer mix was included in a second PCR lasting about 7 to 12 cycles. One entry per CDR3 protein, called by TCRdb with MiXCR from the 5' RACE reads. The sample records about 780,000 distinct CDR3 sequences, around 50% being singletons. Trimming pared 6 bases from V and 5 bases from J, leaving 13 bases between. The germline CDR1 and CDR2 sequences are SGHAT and FQNNGV. The CDR3 extends over 13 amino acids. Regarding this clonotype: No antigen is known for it.

The source material was blood. This chain links TRBV11-2 with TRBJ1-2; D remains unclear. The sequence was obtained from an elderly man in good health. CDR3 loop: CASRDAGQYGYTF. The CDR3 DNA is TGTGCCAGCAGGGATGCAGGCCAGTATGGCTACACCTTC.